Presented here are 10 T cell receptor beta chains from one specimen sequenced in a study of control samples from healthy donors and cancer patients. Clones were read by immunoSEQ multiplex PCR, and TCRdb kept only the in-frame ones, dropping some. The sample lists about 86,000 clones; 94% were seen once. Sequenced input: blood. Receptors were obtained from a woman in her late teens or twenties in good health.

The rearrangement uses TRBV9 and TRBJ1-4, with D perhaps TRBD1 (6 bases). The V gene's germline CDR1 is SGDLS and CDR2 YYNGEE. Between the trimmed V and J ends, which lost 3 bases and 5 bases, there was a span of 17 bases. The CDR3 is made up of 16 amino acids. Here the CDR3 reads CASSGPVGRGNEKLFF. CDR3 bases: TGTGCCAGCAGCGGACCTGTCGGCAGGGGAAATGAAAAACTGTTTTTT.

The V and J genes are TRBV4-3 and TRBJ2-2, with 7 bases matching TRBD2. This CDR3 has 17 residues. Germline lookup yields CDR1 LGHNA and CDR2 YSLEER. V gave up 0 bases and J gave up 2 bases; unmatched junction bases: 6. CDR3 sequence (DNA): TGCGCCAGCAGCCAAGATGGTGGGGGGGATAACACCGGGGAGCTGTTTTTT. This sequence encodes CASSQDGGGDNTGELFF.

J is TRBJ2-1 and V is TRBV24-1; 7 bases fit TRBD2. Trimming cost V 5 bases and J 2 bases; bases outside gene matches: 5. Per germline, CDR1 KGHDR and CDR2 SFDVKD. There are 15 residues in the CDR3. For the CDR3, the DNA is TGTGCCACCAGTGTAGGGGCGGGAGCCTACAATGAGCAGTTCTTC. It encodes CATSVGAGAYNEQFF.

V and J are TRBV3-1 (or the pseudogene TRBV3-2) and TRBJ1-3; 8 positions match TRBD1. This CDR3 region has 15 residues. Per the germline V gene, CDR1 is LGHDT and CDR2 is YNNKEL (reference sequence). V lost 3 bases, J lost 15 bases, and 16 bases stayed unmatched. For the CDR3, the DNA is TGTGCCAGCAGCCAGACAGGGGCCAGCCCGCGAGGAGAATATTTT. It codes for CASSQTGASPRGEYF.

This clone has only one observation. This chain joins TRBV18 and TRBJ1-5; possibly TRBD1 for D (6 bases). Germline V CDR1 and CDR2: KGHSH, LQKENI. V was clipped by 2 bases and J by 1 base, with 15 bases between them. The CDR3 contains 17 residues. The CDR3 sequence is CASSPGQLKRSNQPQHF. In DNA form, the CDR3 reads TGTGCCAGCTCACCAGGACAGTTAAAGAGGAGCAATCAGCCCCAGCATTTT.

This clone was observed once. The rearrangement uses TRBV4-1 and TRBJ2-5; TRBD1 might be the D (6 bases). This CDR3 region has 13 residues. In germline, CDR1 is MGHRA, CDR2 YSYEKL. V was clipped by 1 base and J by 4 bases, with 7 bases between them. CDR3 sequence (DNA): TGCGCCAGCAGCCAAGCAGGGGTAGAGACCCAGTACTTC. Translated: CASSQAGVETQYF.

J is TRBJ1-2 and V is TRBV5-4; D is unresolved. This CDR3 region has 16 residues. V was pared by 2 bases and J by 7 bases, with 21 bases between. The V gene's germline CDR1 is SGHNT and CDR2 YYREEE (reference sequence). CDR3 loop: CASSLRGVMNFFGYTF. CDR3 nucleotide sequence: TGTGCCAGCAGCTTAAGAGGAGTCATGAATTTTTTTGGCTACACCTTC.

The V and J genes are TRBV6-5 and TRBJ2-5; either TRBD1 or TRBD2 may supply D (7 bases each). V was clipped by 7 bases and J by 4 bases, with 13 bases between them. The CDR3 consists of 13 residues. CDR1 MNHEY and CDR2 SVGAGI come from the germline V gene. The CDR3 region is CASMQGGGETQYF. CDR3 DNA: TGTGCCAGCATGCAGGGGGGGGGAGAGACCCAGTACTTC.

The J gene is TRBJ1-2, the V gene TRBV5-1; D is perhaps TRBD1 (5 bases). V lost 3 bases and J 6 bases, leaving 12 bases between the germline ends. CDR1 SGHRS and CDR2 YFSETQ come from the germline V gene. The CDR3 spans 13 residues. The CDR3 reads CASSYPQGHGYTF. In DNA form, the CDR3 reads TGCGCCAGCAGCTACCCCCAGGGCCATGGCTACACCTTC.

This clone was found once. This sequence joins TRBV21-1 and TRBJ1-2; the table names TRBD1, a call not compared with the DNA. TRBV21-1 is a known pseudogene. The CDR3 length is 15 residues. CDR3 region: CASSTDRGGNYGYTF. CDR3 DNA: TGTGCCAGCAGCACCGACAGGGGGGGGAACTATGGCTACACCTTC.